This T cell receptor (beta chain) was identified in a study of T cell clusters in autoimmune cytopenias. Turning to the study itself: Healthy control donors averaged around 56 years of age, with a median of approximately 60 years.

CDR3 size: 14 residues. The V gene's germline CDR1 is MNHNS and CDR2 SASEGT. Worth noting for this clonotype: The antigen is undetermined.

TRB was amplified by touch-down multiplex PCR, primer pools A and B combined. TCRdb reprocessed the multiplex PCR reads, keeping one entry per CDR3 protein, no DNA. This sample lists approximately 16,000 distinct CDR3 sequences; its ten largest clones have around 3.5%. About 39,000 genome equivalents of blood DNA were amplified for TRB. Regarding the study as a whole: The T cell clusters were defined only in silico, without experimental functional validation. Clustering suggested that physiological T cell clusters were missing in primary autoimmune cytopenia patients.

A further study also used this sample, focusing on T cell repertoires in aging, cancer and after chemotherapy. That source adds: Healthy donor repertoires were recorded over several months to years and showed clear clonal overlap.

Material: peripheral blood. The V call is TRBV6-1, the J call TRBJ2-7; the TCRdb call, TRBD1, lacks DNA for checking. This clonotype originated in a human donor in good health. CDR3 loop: CASGEDTSSYEQYF.